Listed below are T cell receptor beta chains from one sample, sequenced in a study of blood T cells in healthy people across ages. TCRdb re-called the 5' RACE reads through MiXCR, storing one row per CDR3 protein. The data show about 1.8 million distinct CDR3 sequences, about 50% seen once. The sequenced sample was blood. These receptor sequences come from a woman between 40 and 55 years old in good health. CDR3s include the opening cysteine and the closing phenylalanine or tryptophan. D genes are given only for firm matches. Size tells how often a clone was seen (once, few, many) or the class of an expanded clone, and some rows leave it out.

abundance,j_gene,v_gene,d_gene,CDR3aa,CDR3nt
few,TRBJ2-7,TRBV6-1,-,CASRAPESGIHEQYF,TGTGCCAGCAGGGCGCCTGAATCAGGGATCCACGAGCAGTACTTC
-,TRBJ2-7,TRBV29-1,TRBD1,CSVEERGTGRYEQYF,TGCAGCGTTGAAGAGAGGGGGACAGGGCGCTACGAGCAGTACTTC
-,TRBJ2-1,TRBV7-9,-,CASSSRSDSKKQFF,TGTGCCAGCAGTTCCCGATCGGACAGCAAAAAGCAGTTCTTC
few,TRBJ2-5,TRBV6-5,TRBD2,CASSPRGRGVGEQYF,TGTGCCAGCAGTCCACGCGGGAGAGGGGTTGGAGAGCAGTACTTC
-,TRBJ2-5,TRBV7-2,TRBD2,CASSSQLLAGGPETQYF,TGTGCCAGCAGCTCCCAGCTTCTAGCGGGGGGGCCGGAGACCCAGTACTTC
few,TRBJ2-3,TRBV7-3,TRBD2,CASSRNRASGGSDTQYF,TGTGCCAGCAGCCGTAACAGGGCTAGCGGGGGATCAGATACGCAGTATTTT
-,TRBJ1-2,TRBV7-2,-,CASSLDYGARGYTF,TGTGCCAGCAGCTTAGATTACGGGGCGCGGGGCTACACCTTC
few,TRBJ2-7,TRBV20-1,-,CSASQQGTSGEQYF,TGCAGCGCAAGCCAGCAGGGGACTTCTGGCGAGCAGTACTTC
-,TRBJ1-2,TRBV29-1,TRBD1,CSIGTGIGGYGYTF,TGCAGCATCGGGACAGGGATCGGAGGGTATGGCTACACCTTC
-,TRBJ1-1,TRBV5-1,-,CASSPGGEWAFF,TGCGCCAGCAGCCCGGGAGGGGAGTGGGCTTTCTTT
few,TRBJ2-1,TRBV7-9,-,CASSVIQGGRQFF,TGTGCCAGCAGTGTCATACAGGGAGGGCGGCAGTTCTTC
-,TRBJ2-3,TRBV10-1,-,CASSESTSRATDTQYF,TGCGCCAGCAGTGAGAGCACTAGCCGGGCGACAGATACGCAGTATTTT
few,TRBJ2-5,TRBV18,-,CASSPNYSETQYF,TGTGCCAGCTCACCAAACTACTCGGAGACCCAGTACTTC
-,TRBJ2-7,TRBV7-3,-,CASSCSPTGDSYEQYF,TGTGCCAGCAGCTGCTCACCGACAGGAGACTCCTACGAGCAGTACTTC
few,TRBJ1-6,TRBV27,-,CASRTGHSPLHF,TGTGCCAGCCGGACCGGACACTCACCCCTCCACTTT
-,TRBJ2-6,TRBV2,TRBD1,CASREGGQVLSGANVLTF,TGTGCCAGCAGGGAAGGGGGACAGGTTCTCTCTGGGGCCAACGTCCTGACTTTC
-,TRBJ2-7,TRBV7-2,-,CASGLQGSSYEQYF,TGTGCCAGCGGCTTACAGGGTAGCTCCTACGAGCAGTACTTC
-,TRBJ1-6,TRBV7-2,TRBD1,CACSSRTGGNSPLHF,TGTGCCTGCAGCTCGCGGACAGGGGGTAACTCACCCCTCCACTTT
-,TRBJ2-7,TRBV3-1,-,CASSSHTNSYEQYF,TGTGCCAGCAGCTCCCACACGAATTCCTACGAGCAGTACTTC
few,TRBJ2-3,TRBV6-1,TRBD2,CASSEPERGSTDTQYF,TGTGCCAGCAGTGAACCGGAGCGGGGGTCCACAGATACGCAGTATTTT
-,TRBJ2-1,TRBV20-1,TRBD2,CSARAGGALHNEQFF,TGCAGTGCCCGGGCGGGGGGGGCACTACACAATGAGCAGTTCTTC
-,TRBJ2-5,TRBV10-3,-,CAISMDRETQYF,TGTGCCATAAGTATGGATCGAGAGACCCAGTACTTC
-,TRBJ1-2,TRBV7-2,-,CASSLAGSVNYGYTF,TGTGCCAGCAGCTTAGCCGGCTCAGTTAACTATGGCTACACCTTC
-,TRBJ2-3,TRBV24-1,TRBD1,CATSDLSGTGVGTDTQYF,TGTGCCACCAGTGATTTGAGCGGGACAGGGGTTGGTACAGATACGCAGTATTTT
-,TRBJ2-5,TRBV11-2,-,CASSFPPVKGPRETQYF,TGTGCCAGCAGCTTTCCACCCGTAAAGGGTCCAAGAGAGACCCAGTACTTC
once,TRBJ2-7,TRBV11-2,-,CASSSGGTADEQYF,TGTGCCAGCAGCTCCGGCGGGACTGCGGACGAGCAGTACTTC
-,TRBJ2-3,TRBV11-2,-,CASTLGDYTDTQYF,TGTGCCAGCACCCTCGGGGATTACACAGATACGCAGTATTTT
-,TRBJ1-1,TRBV7-3,-,CASSLTEAVGTEAFF,TGTGCCAGCAGCTTAACGGAGGCGGTCGGGACTGAAGCTTTCTTT
-,TRBJ2-5,TRBV6-1,TRBD1,CASSGYRDSQETQYF,TGTGCCAGCAGTGGCTACCGGGACAGCCAAGAGACCCAGTACTTC
few,TRBJ2-1,TRBV5-1,-,CASSPPQAAYNEQFF,TGCGCCAGCAGCCCGCCCCAGGCAGCCTACAATGAGCAGTTCTTC
few,TRBJ2-5,TRBV7-9,-,CASSLDTGLETQYF,TGTGCCAGCAGCTTAGACACGGGTCTAGAGACCCAGTACTTC
-,TRBJ2-7,TRBV20-1,-,CSASPGQSNYEQYF,TGCAGTGCTAGCCCGGGACAATCAAACTACGAGCAGTACTTC
few,TRBJ1-5,TRBV5-1,-,CASSTDGSNQPQHF,TGCGCCAGCAGCACGGACGGTAGCAATCAGCCCCAGCATTTT
-,TRBJ1-5,TRBV27,-,CASSLGEGDQPQHF,TGTGCCAGCAGCCTGGGGGAGGGCGATCAGCCCCAGCATTTT
-,TRBJ2-1,TRBV24-1,-,CATSDINSYNEQFF,TGTGCCACCAGTGATATAAATTCCTACAATGAGCAGTTCTTC
-,TRBJ1-2,TRBV19,-,CASTSTNYGYTF,TGTGCCAGTACCAGTACAAACTATGGCTACACCTTC
-,TRBJ1-6,TRBV5-5,-,CANSLIPLDSPGGSPLHF,TGTGCCAACAGCCTAATACCACTAGACAGCCCAGGAGGTTCACCCCTCCACTTT